The 7 T cell receptor beta chains below all came from one sample that was sequenced in a study of blood T cell repertoires in COVID-19 (TCRdb year 2020). Library construction relied on the immunoSEQ multiplex PCR assay. Not all clones reach the TCRdb copy of this immuneACCESS table, which keeps in-frame sequences only. Checked studies attribute under half of the gap to unresolved V genes and leave the rest unexplained. The table for this sample lists approximately 260,000 clones; roughly 82% of them were counted only once. Roughly 4.9% of the sample rests with the top ten. Material for sequencing was peripheral blood. The receptors here all came from a woman aged 80 or over with active or convalescent COVID-19.

In its sample, this clone was seen once. The chain uses TRBV3-1 (or the pseudogene TRBV3-2) and TRBJ2-5; 7 nucleotides match TRBD2. V lost 2 bases to trimming and J lost 7 bases; unmatched junction nucleotides: 4. The germline gives CDR1 LGHDT, CDR2 YNNKEL (reference sequence). This CDR3 is built from 13 residues. CDR3 coding DNA: TGTGCCAGCAGCCAATTCGGGAGGCCGACCCAGTACTTC. Translating gives CASSQFGRPTQYF.

V gene TRBV19 combines with J gene TRBJ2-3, with D possibly being TRBD2 (5 bases). The CDR3 is made up of 14 amino acids. The germline gives CDR1 LNHDA, CDR2 SQIVND (reference sequence). V was trimmed by 8 bases and J by 5 bases, leaving 17 bases between them. For the CDR3, the DNA is TGTGCCAGTGCCGAGGGCCCGGGCAGAGATACGCAGTATTTT. Protein: CASAEGPGRDTQYF.

J is TRBJ1-6 and V is TRBV30, with 12 nucleotides matching TRBD1. After removal of 5 bases from V and 10 bases from J, the junction contained 6 bases not matched to a gene. CDR3 length equals 14 residues. The V gene's germline CDR1 is GTSNPN and CDR2 SVGIG (reference sequence). The CDR3 sequence is CAWGGTGGLSPLHF. The CDR3 nucleotides are TGTGCCTGGGGCGGGACAGGGGGCTTGTCACCCCTCCACTTT.

The chain's CDR3 is CAVNDEGGQPQHF. The CDR3 DNA reads as TGTGCCGTTAACGATGAGGGCGGGCAGCCCCAGCATTTT. V usage is TRBV2 and J usage is TRBJ1-5; D is undetermined. The V end was cut by 11 bases, the J end by 7 bases, with 18 bases between. CDR1 and CDR2 (germline): SNHLY, FYNNEI. CDR3 size: 13 residues.

V usage is TRBV4-2 and J usage is TRBJ2-3; 12 positions match TRBD2. CDR3 length: 15 amino acids. CDR1 and CDR2 from the germline V gene are LGHNA and YNFKEQ. Trimming at V came to 4 bases and at J to 1 base, leaving 0 bases not matched to a gene. CDR3 sequence reads: CASSPSGGGTDTQYF. In nucleotides, the CDR3 is TGTGCCAGCAGCCCTAGCGGGGGGGGCACAGATACGCAGTATTTT.

The rearrangement links TRBV7-9 to TRBJ1-1; TRBD1 aligns across 9 bases. From germline, CDR1 is SEHNR and CDR2 FQNEAQ (reference sequence). This CDR3 has 13 residues. The DNA of the CDR3 is TGTGCAACAGGGACAGGGTTGGCCACTGAAGCTTTCTTT. Its translation is CATGTGLATEAFF.

Only a few counts were recorded for this clone. The chain uses TRBV6-5 and TRBJ1-5; possibly TRBD1 for D (6 bases). Per germline, CDR1 MNHEY and CDR2 SVGAGI. V was cut by 6 bases and J by 8 bases, with 14 bases left in between. This CDR3 is 13 amino acids long. DNA of the CDR3: TGTGCCAGCAGCGTAACGTGGACAGAGCCCCAGCATTTT. Amino acids: CASSVTWTEPQHF.